This TCR beta chain was observed in a study of blood T cell repertoires in COVID-19. Across the whole study: T cells, B-cell-depleted T cells, or PBMCs supplied cDNA or gDNA.

Sequencing was performed with immunoSEQ multiplex PCR; in TCRdb, only in-frame clones are kept and a portion is missing. This sample carries some 50,000 clones, around 85% of them seen once, and the ten largest clones take approximately 15%. This CDR3 comprises 14 residues. V was cut by 2 bases and J by 7 bases, with 12 bases left in between. Germline loops: CDR1 SGHRS, CDR2 YFSETQ. The sequenced sample consisted of peripheral blood. This TCR was recovered from a human donor in a cohort sampled during active COVID-19. This rearrangement joins TRBV5-1 to TRBJ1-4; D is unresolved. In nucleotides, the CDR3 is TGCGCCAGCAGCTTCATGCAACCTAGTGAAAAACTGTTTTTT. Its protein product is CASSFMQPSEKLFF.